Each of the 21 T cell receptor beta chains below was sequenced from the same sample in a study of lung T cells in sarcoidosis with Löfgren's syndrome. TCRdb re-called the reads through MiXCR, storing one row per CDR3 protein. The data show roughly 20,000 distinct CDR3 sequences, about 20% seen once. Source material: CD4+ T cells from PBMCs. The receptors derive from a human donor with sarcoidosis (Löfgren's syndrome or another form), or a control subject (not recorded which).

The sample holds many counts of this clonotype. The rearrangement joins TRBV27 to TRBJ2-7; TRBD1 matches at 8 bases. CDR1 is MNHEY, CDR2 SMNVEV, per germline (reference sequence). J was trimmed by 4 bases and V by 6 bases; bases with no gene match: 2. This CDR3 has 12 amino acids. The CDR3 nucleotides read TGTGCCAGCAGCCACAGGGGGTACGAGCAGTACTTC. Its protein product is CASSHRGYEQYF.

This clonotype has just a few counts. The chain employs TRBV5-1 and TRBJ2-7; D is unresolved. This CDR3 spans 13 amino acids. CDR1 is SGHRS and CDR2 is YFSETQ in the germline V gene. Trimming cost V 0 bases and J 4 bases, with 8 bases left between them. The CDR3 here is CASSLDASYEQYF. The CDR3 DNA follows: TGCGCCAGCAGCTTGGATGCATCTTACGAGCAGTACTTC.

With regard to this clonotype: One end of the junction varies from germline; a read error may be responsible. This CDR3 is CASSETTVVNTEAFF. The CDR3 region has the DNA TGTGCCAGCAGTGAAACGACGGTCGTGAACACTGAGGCTTTCTTT. V gene TRBV2 combines with J gene TRBJ1-1, with D unclear. The CDR3 totals 15 residues. The V gene's germline CDR1 is SNHLY and CDR2 FYNNEI.

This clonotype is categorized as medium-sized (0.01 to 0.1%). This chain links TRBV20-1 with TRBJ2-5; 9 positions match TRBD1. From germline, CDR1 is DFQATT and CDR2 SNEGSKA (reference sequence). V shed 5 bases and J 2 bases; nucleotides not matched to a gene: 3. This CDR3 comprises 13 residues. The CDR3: CSADRGIQETQYF. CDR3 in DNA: TGCAGTGCTGACAGGGGGATTCAAGAGACCCAGTACTTC.

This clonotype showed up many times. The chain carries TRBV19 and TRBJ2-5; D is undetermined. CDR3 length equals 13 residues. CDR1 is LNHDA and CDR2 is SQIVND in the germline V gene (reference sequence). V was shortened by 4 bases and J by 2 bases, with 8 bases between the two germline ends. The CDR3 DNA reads TGTGCCAGTAGTAGCGCCGATCAAGAGACCCAGTACTTC. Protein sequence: CASSSADQETQYF.

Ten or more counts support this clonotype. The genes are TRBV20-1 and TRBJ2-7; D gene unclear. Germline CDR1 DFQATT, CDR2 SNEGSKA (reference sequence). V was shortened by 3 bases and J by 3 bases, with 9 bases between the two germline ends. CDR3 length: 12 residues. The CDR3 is CSASSSHYEQYF. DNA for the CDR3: TGCAGTGCTAGTTCTAGTCACTACGAGCAGTACTTC.

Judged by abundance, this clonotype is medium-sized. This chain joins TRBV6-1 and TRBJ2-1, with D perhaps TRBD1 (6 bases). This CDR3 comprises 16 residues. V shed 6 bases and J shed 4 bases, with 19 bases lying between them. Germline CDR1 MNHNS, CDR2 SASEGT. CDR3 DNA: TGTGCCAGCAGGGGTACACAGGGAGTTTCGTACAATGAGCAGTTCTTC. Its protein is CASRGTQGVSYNEQFF.

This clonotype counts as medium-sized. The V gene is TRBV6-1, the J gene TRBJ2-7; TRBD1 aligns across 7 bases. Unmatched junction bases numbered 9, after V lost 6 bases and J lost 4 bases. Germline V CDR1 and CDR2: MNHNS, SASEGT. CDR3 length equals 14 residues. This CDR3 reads CASRRQGFKYEQYF. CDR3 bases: TGTGCCAGCAGGAGACAGGGATTCAAGTACGAGCAGTACTTC.

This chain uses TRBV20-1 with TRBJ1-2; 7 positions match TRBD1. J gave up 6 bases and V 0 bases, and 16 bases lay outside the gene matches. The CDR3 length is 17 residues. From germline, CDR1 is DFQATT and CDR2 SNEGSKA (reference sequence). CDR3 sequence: CSARDPIKKDRLHGYTF. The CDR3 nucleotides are TGCAGTGCTAGAGATCCTATCAAGAAGGACAGGCTACATGGCTACACCTTC.

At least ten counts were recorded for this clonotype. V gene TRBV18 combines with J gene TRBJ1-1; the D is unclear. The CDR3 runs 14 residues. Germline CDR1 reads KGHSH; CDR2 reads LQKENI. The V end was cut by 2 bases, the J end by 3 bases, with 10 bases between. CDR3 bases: TGTGCCAGCTCACCAGCCTCAGGATACACTGAAGCTTTCTTT. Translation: CASSPASGYTEAFF.

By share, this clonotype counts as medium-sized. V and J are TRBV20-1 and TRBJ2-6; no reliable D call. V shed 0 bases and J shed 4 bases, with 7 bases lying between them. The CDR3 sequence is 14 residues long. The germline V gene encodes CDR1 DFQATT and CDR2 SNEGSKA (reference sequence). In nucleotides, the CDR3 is TGCAGTGCTAGAGACGCAACCGGGGCCAACGTCCTGACTTTC. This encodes CSARDATGANVLTF.

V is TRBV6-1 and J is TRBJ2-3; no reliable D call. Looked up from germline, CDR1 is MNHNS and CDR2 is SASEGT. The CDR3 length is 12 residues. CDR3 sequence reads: CANSLVADTQYF. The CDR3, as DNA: TGTGCTAACAGCCTAGTGGCAGATACGCAGTATTTT.

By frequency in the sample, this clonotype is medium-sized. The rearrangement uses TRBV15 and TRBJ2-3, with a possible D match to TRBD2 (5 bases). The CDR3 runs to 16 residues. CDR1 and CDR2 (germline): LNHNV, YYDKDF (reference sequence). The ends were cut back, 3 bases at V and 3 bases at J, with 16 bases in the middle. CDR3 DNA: TGTGCCACCAGCAGCGTTCTAGCCGGTTTAACAGATACGCAGTATTTT. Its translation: CATSSVLAGLTDTQYF.

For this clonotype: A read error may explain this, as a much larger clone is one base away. CDR3 amino acids: CSASGGAPPGTGELFF. DNA of the CDR3: TGCAGTGCTAGCGGCGGGGCTCCACCGGGCACCGGGGAGCTGTTTTTT. This chain joins TRBV20-1 and TRBJ2-2, with D possibly being TRBD2 (6 bases). CDR3 length: 16 amino acids. The germline CDR1 and CDR2 sequences are DFQATT and SNEGSKA (reference sequence). V lost 3 bases to trimming and J lost 4 bases, with 18 bases between them.

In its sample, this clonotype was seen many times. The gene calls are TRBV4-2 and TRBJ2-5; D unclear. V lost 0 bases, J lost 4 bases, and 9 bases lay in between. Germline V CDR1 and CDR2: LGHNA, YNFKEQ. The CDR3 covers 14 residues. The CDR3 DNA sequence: TGTGCCAGCAGCCAAGACACCAGCCGAGAGACCCAGTACTTC. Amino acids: CASSQDTSRETQYF.

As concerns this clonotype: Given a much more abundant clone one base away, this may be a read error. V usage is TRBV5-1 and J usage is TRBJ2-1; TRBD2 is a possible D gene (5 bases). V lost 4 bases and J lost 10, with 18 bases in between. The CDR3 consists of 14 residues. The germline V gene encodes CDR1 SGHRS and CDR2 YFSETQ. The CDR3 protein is CASSLAVGFGEQFF. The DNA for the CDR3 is TGCGCCAGCAGCCTAGCCGTGGGATTTGGGGAGCAGTTCTTC.

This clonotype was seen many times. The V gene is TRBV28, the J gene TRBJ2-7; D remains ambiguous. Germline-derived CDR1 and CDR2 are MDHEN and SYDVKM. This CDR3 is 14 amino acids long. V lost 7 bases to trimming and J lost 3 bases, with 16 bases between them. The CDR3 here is CASNPRSKRYEQYF. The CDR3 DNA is TGTGCCAGCAACCCAAGGTCGAAGCGCTACGAGCAGTACTTC.

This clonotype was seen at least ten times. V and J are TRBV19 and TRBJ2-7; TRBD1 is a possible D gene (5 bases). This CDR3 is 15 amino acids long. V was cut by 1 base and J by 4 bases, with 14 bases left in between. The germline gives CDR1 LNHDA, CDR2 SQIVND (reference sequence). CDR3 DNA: TGTGCCAGTAGTATAGCTGGGGCCGACCCTTACGAGCAGTACTTC. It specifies CASSIAGADPYEQYF.

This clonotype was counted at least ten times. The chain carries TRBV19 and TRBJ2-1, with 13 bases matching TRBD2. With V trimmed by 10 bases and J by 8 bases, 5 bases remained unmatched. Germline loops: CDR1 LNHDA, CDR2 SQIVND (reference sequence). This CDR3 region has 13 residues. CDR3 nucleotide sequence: TGTGCCACCGGACTAGCGGGAGCTGATGAGCAGTTCTTC. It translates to CATGLAGADEQFF.

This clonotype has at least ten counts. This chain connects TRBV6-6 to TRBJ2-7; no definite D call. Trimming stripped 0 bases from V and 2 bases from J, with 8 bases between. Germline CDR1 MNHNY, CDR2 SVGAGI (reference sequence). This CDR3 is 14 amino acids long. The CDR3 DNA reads TGTGCCAGCAGTTACTCTTCCGGTGCCTACGAGCAGTACTTC. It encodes CASSYSSGAYEQYF.

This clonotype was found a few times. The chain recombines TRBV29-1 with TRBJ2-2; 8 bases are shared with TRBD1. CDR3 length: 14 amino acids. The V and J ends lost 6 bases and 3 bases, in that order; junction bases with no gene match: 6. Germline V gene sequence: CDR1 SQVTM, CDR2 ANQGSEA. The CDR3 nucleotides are TGCAGCGTAGCAGGGGGCGCGGACACCGGGGAGCTGTTTTTT. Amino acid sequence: CSVAGGADTGELFF.